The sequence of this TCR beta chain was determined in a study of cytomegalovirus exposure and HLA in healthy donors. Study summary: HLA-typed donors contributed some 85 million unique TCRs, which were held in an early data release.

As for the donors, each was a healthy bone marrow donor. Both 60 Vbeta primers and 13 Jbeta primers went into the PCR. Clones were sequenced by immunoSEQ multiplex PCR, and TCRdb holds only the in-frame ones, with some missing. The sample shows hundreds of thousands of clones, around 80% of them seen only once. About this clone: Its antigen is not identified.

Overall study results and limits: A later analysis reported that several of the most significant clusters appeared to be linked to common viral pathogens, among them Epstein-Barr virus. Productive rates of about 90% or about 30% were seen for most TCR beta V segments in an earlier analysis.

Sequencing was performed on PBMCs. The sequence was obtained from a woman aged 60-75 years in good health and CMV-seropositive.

CDR3 sequence: CASSMDRGQENTEAFF. The CDR3 coding sequence is TGTGCCAGTAGTATGGATCGGGGACAAGAGAATACTGAAGCTTTCTTT. The rearrangement joins TRBV19 to TRBJ1-1, with D perhaps TRBD1 (6 bases). Trimming shortened V by 3 bases and J by 5 bases, and 19 bases separated the two germline ends. This CDR3 comprises 16 residues. In germline, CDR1 is LNHDA, CDR2 SQIVND (reference sequence).